This entry is about one T cell receptor beta chain. Antigen: not known. In the source study's methods: Sequence data from immunoSEQ were junction-only and lacked quality scores; consequently, filtering differed. Clones were read by immunoSEQ multiplex PCR, and TCRdb kept only the in-frame ones, dropping some. V and J calls and clone size are as listed in that table; D and trimming were resolved from the DNA. This sample has under 850,000 clones, with 55% to 75% found just once. The data belong to a study of shared clonotypes between healthy human individuals. Only Caucasian adults living in Nashville, Tennessee made up the donor group. Researchers partitioned CD4+ cells into CD45RA+ naive and CD45RA-negative memory subsets. Findings of the study overall: Relative to clonotypes present in all four donors, those not shared had lower generation probabilities.

Looked up from germline, CDR1 is SGHNT and CDR2 is YYREEE (reference sequence). The CDR3 is 17 residues long. V was pared by 1 base and J by 6 bases, with 12 bases of the junction left unmatched. The sequenced sample was memory CD4+ T cells sorted from blood. Specified subset: CD45RA-negative fraction. The clonotype comes from a woman in her 30s in good health. V usage is TRBV5-4 and J usage is TRBJ2-3; TRBD2 matches at 9 bases. CDR3 sequence reads: CASSLLGGTSRSDTQYF. The CDR3 DNA reads as TGTGCCAGCAGCTTGTTAGGGGGGACTAGCCGGAGTGATACGCAGTATTTT.